This T cell receptor beta chain was sequenced for a study of blood T cell repertoires in COVID-19. The repertoire was sequenced with immunoSEQ multiplex PCR; TCRdb's copy has only in-frame clones and lacks some. Of about 270,000 clones listed, roughly nine tenths are singletons. Which cohort a participant joined came from the clinical history participants gave. Recovered participants had two consecutive negative NP/OP PCR tests, healthcare professional clearance, or symptom resolution. This clonotype was sampled from a woman aged 18-29 years who had recovered from COVID-19. Sequences were obtained from PBMCs or T cells enriched from blood (not recorded which).

CDR3 in amino acids: CASRAASGTEQYF. The CDR3 DNA reads TGTGCCAGCCGGGCAGCTAGCGGGACCGAGCAGTACTTC. V and J are TRBV13 and TRBJ2-7; 9 bases are a match to TRBD2. The V gene end was trimmed by 8 bases and the J gene end by 6 bases; junction bases not matched to a gene: 8. The germline gives CDR1 PRHDT, CDR2 FYEKMQ (reference sequence). The length of the CDR3 is 13 residues.